The entry below gives a single T cell receptor (beta chain) sequence along with its context. This entry belongs to a study of blood T cell repertoires in COVID-19. The assay was immunoSEQ multiplex PCR, and TCRdb's table has in-frame clones only and misses some. The table records some 160,000 clones, 83% of them present only once. CDR3 length: 14 residues. The V gene lost 7 bases and the J gene lost 6 bases, with 16 bases spanning the gap. Germline V gives CDR1 SGHNT, CDR2 YYREEE (reference sequence). The V gene is TRBV5-4, the J gene TRBJ1-4; D gene unclear. The source is a human donor in a cohort sampled during active COVID-19. Source material: peripheral blood. The CDR3 DNA is TGTGCCAGCCCCGGTGGCGGGGAGGATGAAAAACTGTTTTTT. This sequence encodes CASPGGGEDEKLFF.